This is a list of T cell receptor beta chains from one sample in a study of blood T cell repertoires in COVID-19. TCRdb's table, derived via immunoSEQ multiplex PCR, lists solely in-frame clones and lacks some. The profile shows over 95,000 clones, about 80% of them singletons. Sequencing was performed on peripheral blood. The source is a middle-aged woman with acute or convalescent COVID-19. Both conserved end residues are part of each CDR3. Fields, in order: J gene, clone size, D gene, V gene, CDR3 protein, CDR3 DNA. The D gene is left open where the match is weak. Clone sizes are given selectively: once, few, many, or a class where the clone is expanded.

>TRBJ1-6|NA|TRBD1|TRBV3-1/TRBV3-2
CASSSLDRDNSPLHF
TGTGCCAGCAGCAGTTTGGACAGGGATAACTCACCCCTCCACTTT
>TRBJ2-1|NA|TRBD2|TRBV7-2
CASSLGSGDYNEQFF
TGTGCCAGCAGCTTAGGTAGCGGGGATTACAATGAGCAGTTCTTC
>TRBJ2-3|NA|NA|TRBV2
CASSRDKDTQYF
TGTGCCAGCAGCCGGGACAAAGATACGCAGTATTTT
>TRBJ1-5|NA|TRBD1|TRBV2
CASSGTGTLNQPQHF
TGTGCCAGCAGTGGGACAGGGACCCTCAATCAGCCCCAGCATTTT
>TRBJ1-1|NA|NA|TRBV6-2/TRBV6-3
CASSYSSEAFF
TGTGCCAGCAGTTATAGCTCCGAAGCTTTCTTT
>TRBJ1-3|NA|NA|TRBV18
CASSPKASTGGRGNTIYF
TGTGCCAGCTCACCTAAGGCGTCGACAGGTGGGAGAGGAAACACCATATATTTT
>TRBJ1-1|NA|TRBD1|TRBV9
CASSVSPTGVGGTEAFF
TGTGCCAGCAGCGTGTCCCCGACAGGGGTGGGCGGCACTGAAGCTTTCTTT
>TRBJ1-2|NA|TRBD1|TRBV7-8
CASSFGQERTYGYTF
TGTGCCAGCAGCTTCGGACAGGAACGAACCTATGGCTACACCTTC
>TRBJ1-1|once|NA|TRBV6-5
CASTAVGRGTEAFF
TGTGCCAGCACGGCCGTGGGGCGAGGTACTGAAGCTTTCTTT
>TRBJ1-1|NA|TRBD1|TRBV25-1
CASSEDKGARKAFF
TGTGCCAGCAGTGAAGATAAGGGGGCGCGGAAGGCTTTCTTT
>TRBJ2-7|NA|TRBD2|TRBV10-3
CAISGGRGNEQYF
TGTGCCATCAGTGGGGGGAGGGGTAACGAGCAGTACTTC
>TRBJ1-1|NA|TRBD1|TRBV2
CASSVTPTGALEAFF
TGTGCCAGCAGTGTAACCCCAACAGGGGCTCTCGAAGCTTTCTTT
>TRBJ2-2|NA|NA|TRBV9
CASSVQGPGELFF
TGTGCCAGCAGCGTACAGGGGCCCGGGGAGCTGTTTTTT
>TRBJ2-1|NA|TRBD2|TRBV9
CASGGTSEIGEQFF
TGTGCCAGCGGAGGGACTAGCGAGATAGGTGAGCAGTTCTTC
>TRBJ1-2|NA|NA|TRBV11-2
CASSLSGNDGYTF
TGTGCCAGCAGCTTATCCGGGAACGATGGCTACACCTTC
>TRBJ1-4|NA|NA|TRBV11-2
CASSLRTGGEKLFF
TGTGCCAGCAGCTTAAGGACGGGGGGGGAAAAACTGTTTTTT
>TRBJ2-7|NA|TRBD1|TRBV5-4
CASSRGGTGSYEQYF
TGTGCCAGCAGCCGAGGAGGGACAGGGTCCTACGAGCAGTACTTC
>TRBJ1-1|NA|TRBD1|TRBV5-6
CASSLGSGQTNTDF
TGTGCCAGCAGCTTGGGCTCGGGACAGACGAATACCGATTTT
>TRBJ1-1|NA|TRBD1|TRBV13
CASSVGQGVTEAFF
TGTGCCAGCAGCGTTGGACAGGGAGTGACTGAAGCTTTCTTT
>TRBJ1-2|NA|TRBD1|TRBV9
CASSRGQVGNYGYTF
TGTGCCAGCAGCCGAGGACAGGTCGGTAACTATGGCTACACCTTC
>TRBJ2-1|few|TRBD1|TRBV30
CAWNGDRGSYNEQFF
TGTGCCTGGAATGGGGACAGGGGCTCCTACAATGAGCAGTTCTTC
>TRBJ1-1|once|NA|TRBV2
CASSPAGGTEAFF
TGTGCCAGCAGCCCGGCGGGGGGAACTGAAGCTTTCTTT
>TRBJ1-2|NA|TRBD1|TRBV7-9
CASLLEGAGYTF
TGTGCCAGCCTACTCGAGGGGGCCGGCTACACCTTC
>TRBJ2-7|few|NA|TRBV5-1
CASSFGTYYEQYF
TGCGCCAGCAGCTTCGGGACATACTACGAGCAGTACTTC
>TRBJ1-2|NA|TRBD1|TRBV7-2
CASSPLGQGGGYTF
TGTGCCAGCAGTCCCCTCGGACAGGGTGGTGGCTACACCTTC
>TRBJ1-2|few|TRBD1|TRBV10-3
CAISLQGAEGYTF
TGTGCCATCAGCCTACAGGGGGCTGAAGGCTACACCTTC
>TRBJ1-2|NA|TRBD1|TRBV6-1
CASSEGARQGRLGYTF
TGTGCCAGCAGTGAAGGGGCCCGACAGGGACGTCTTGGCTACACCTTC
>TRBJ1-1|NA|NA|TRBV9
CASSVFPVGSEAFF
TGTGCCAGCAGCGTATTCCCCGTCGGGTCTGAAGCTTTCTTT
>TRBJ1-1|NA|TRBD1|TRBV30
CAWRGTGMNTEAFF
TGTGCCTGGAGGGGGACAGGGATGAACACTGAAGCTTTCTTT
>TRBJ1-5|NA|NA|TRBV19
CASSIRQEVQPQHF
TGTGCCAGTAGTATCCGACAGGAGGTACAGCCCCAGCATTTT
>TRBJ1-5|NA|NA|TRBV18
CASSPNQNQPQHF
TGTGCCAGCTCACCAAATCAGAATCAGCCCCAGCATTTT
>TRBJ1-1|NA|NA|TRBV5-1
CASSWGRETEAFF
TGCGCCAGCAGCTGGGGTAGGGAGACTGAAGCTTTCTTT
>TRBJ1-2|once|NA|TRBV30
CAWSVHQGPYGYTF
TGTGCCTGGAGTGTACATCAGGGGCCCTATGGCTACACCTTC
>TRBJ1-2|NA|TRBD1|TRBV19
CASSPQSWDRAYGYTF
TGTGCCAGTAGTCCCCAGAGCTGGGACAGGGCCTATGGCTACACCTTC
>TRBJ2-2|NA|NA|TRBV11-2
CASSLSPGKTGELFF
TGTGCCAGCAGCTTAAGCCCAGGGAAAACCGGGGAGCTGTTTTTT
>TRBJ1-5|NA|TRBD1|TRBV6-6
CASSDPGQVNQPQHF
TGTGCCAGCAGTGATCCGGGACAGGTCAATCAGCCCCAGCATTTT
>TRBJ1-3|NA|NA|TRBV19
CASRSGNGNTIYF
TGTGCCAGTAGATCAGGGAATGGAAACACCATATATTTT
>TRBJ1-1|NA|NA|TRBV6-4
CASSATQGREAFF
TGTGCCAGCAGCGCCACCCAGGGCCGGGAAGCTTTCTTT
>TRBJ1-2|NA|NA|TRBV6-5
CASSLRLRDSYGYTF
TGTGCCAGCAGTTTACGACTCCGGGACTCCTATGGCTACACCTTC
>TRBJ2-7|NA|TRBD1|TRBV11-2
CASSSDRGSYEQYF
TGTGCCAGCAGCTCGGACAGGGGGTCCTACGAGCAGTACTTC
>TRBJ1-5|NA|NA|TRBV27
CASSLKRTDNQPQHF
TGTGCCAGCAGTTTAAAGAGGACAGACAATCAGCCCCAGCATTTT